This is a list of T cell receptor beta chains from one sample in a study of blood T cell repertoires in COVID-19. Generated by immunoSEQ multiplex PCR, the TCRdb table keeps only in-frame clones and is missing some. The repertoire holds under 250,000 clones, approximately 80% seen once, with about 3.4% in the top ten. The sample was PBMCs or T cells enriched from blood (not recorded which). These receptors came from a woman aged 60-70 years who had recovered from COVID-19. Each CDR3 is given with its conserved first and last residue. A D gene is named only where the DNA matches it firmly. The size entry is marked missing in some rows and otherwise reads once, few, many or a size class.

abundance,v_gene,j_gene,d_gene,CDR3nt,CDR3aa
.,TRBV2,TRBJ1-4,TRBD1,TGTGCCAGCAGTGACGTTGGCAGGGGGCTTGAAAAACTGTTTTTT,CASSDVGRGLEKLFF
.,TRBV7-2,TRBJ1-1,.,TGTGCCAGCAGCTTAGTCTTTGCGGGGGCTCGTGAAGCTTTCTTT,CASSLVFAGAREAFF
.,TRBV7-8,TRBJ2-7,TRBD1,TGTGCCAGCAGCCCACCGACAGGGGTGACCTACGAGCAGTACTTC,CASSPPTGVTYEQYF
.,TRBV4-2,TRBJ1-3,TRBD1,TGTGCCAGCAGCCAGACTGGGACAGCGTCTGGAAACACCATATATTTT,CASSQTGTASGNTIYF
.,TRBV5-4,TRBJ2-7,.,TGTGCCAGCAGTCGGGAAATCGGGACCTACGAGCAGTACTTC,CASSREIGTYEQYF
once,TRBV12-1,TRBJ1-5,.,TGTGCCAGCAGCATAGACAGGGGGGTTGTGCCCCAGCATTTT,CASSIDRGVVPQHF
.,TRBV7-8,TRBJ1-2,.,TGTGCCAGCAGCGACCCCCCCGGGACACTGGGGGTCTATGGCTACACCTTC,CASSDPPGTLGVYGYTF
.,TRBV7-2,TRBJ1-2,TRBD1,TGTGCCAGCAGCTTAGTAGGGGGCCTACCCTATGAAGGCTACACCTTC,CASSLVGGLPYEGYTF
few,TRBV29-1,TRBJ2-5,TRBD2,TGCAGCGTTGAATCTGCTAGCGGGGTACAAGAGACCCAGTACTTC,CSVESASGVQETQYF
.,TRBV29-1,TRBJ2-7,.,TGCAGCGTTGAAGACGGGAGCTACGAGCAGTACTTC,CSVEDGSYEQYF
.,TRBV14,TRBJ2-5,TRBD1,TGTGCCAGCAGCCAAACTGCGGGACAGGCCGGGGAGACCCAGTACTTC,CASSQTAGQAGETQYF
.,TRBV21-1,TRBJ1-5,.,TGTGCCAGCCGCGATTTTAGGGGGCCCCGGAGCAATCAGCCCCAGCATTTT,CASRDFRGPRSNQPQHF
few,TRBV6-5,TRBJ2-3,TRBD2,TGTGCCAGCAGTCTGACTAGCGGGAGAGCAGATACGCAGTATTTT,CASSLTSGRADTQYF
.,TRBV6-5,TRBJ1-6,.,TGTGCCAGCAGTTACACATCCAGGGGATATTCACCCCTCCACTTT,CASSYTSRGYSPLHF
.,TRBV12-5,TRBJ2-3,.,TGTGCTAGTGGTTTGTCATTGCAGGGTAGCAAGCAGTATTTT,CASGLSLQGSKQYF
.,TRBV19,TRBJ2-5,.,TGTGCCAGTAGTATTACAGGGATCCAGTACTTC,CASSITGIQYF
.,TRBV3-1/TRBV3-2,TRBJ2-7,TRBD2,TGTGCCAGCAGCTATCCGGGACTAGCGGGAGGAAGGGAGCAGTACTTC,CASSYPGLAGGREQYF
.,TRBV25-1,TRBJ1-6,.,TGTGCCAGCAGTGGCCAGAATTCACCCCTCCACTTT,CASSGQNSPLHF
.,TRBV6-5,TRBJ1-2,.,TGTGCCAGCAGTTACTCCTCTGACTTAGTCACTGGCTACACCTTC,CASSYSSDLVTGYTF
.,TRBV11-2,TRBJ2-1,TRBD1,TGTGCCAGCAGCTTAGTCGGGACAGCAGACAACAATGAGCAGTTCTTC,CASSLVGTADNNEQFF
.,TRBV3-1/TRBV3-2,TRBJ1-6,.,TGTGCCAGCAGCCAGGCCGGGGGTAATTCACCCCTCCACTTT,CASSQAGGNSPLHF
.,TRBV19,TRBJ2-3,.,TGTGCCAGTAGTACCGGAGCAGATACGCAGTATTTT,CASSTGADTQYF
few,TRBV5-4,TRBJ1-3,.,TGTGCCAGCAGCTTGGCGGGGGGAAACACCATATATTTT,CASSLAGGNTIYF
.,TRBV19,TRBJ1-2,.,TGTGCCAGTACCACCCTCGACAGCTTAGCTAACTATGGCTACACCTTC,CASTTLDSLANYGYTF
.,TRBV9,TRBJ2-3,.,TGTGCCAGCAGCTCTCGAGGCGGGGCAGATACGCAGTATTTT,CASSSRGGADTQYF
.,TRBV28,TRBJ1-2,.,TGTGCCAGCAGCCCCTACAGGGTCAACTATGGCTACACCTTC,CASSPYRVNYGYTF
.,TRBV7-2,TRBJ1-4,.,TGTGCCAGCAGCTTGATGGGAGCGTCTTTTGAAAAACTGTTTTTT,CASSLMGASFEKLFF
few,TRBV7-9,TRBJ1-2,.,TGTGCCAGCAGCCCGACCTCAGACAGCCTCCCGAGTGGCTACACCTTC,CASSPTSDSLPSGYTF
.,TRBV27,TRBJ2-7,TRBD2,TGTGCCAGCAGTTCGAGCGGGAGGGCTTACGAGCAGTACTTC,CASSSSGRAYEQYF
.,TRBV5-1,TRBJ2-3,TRBD2,TGCGCCAGCAGCTTGGGGGCTAGCGGTAGCACAGATACGCAGTATTTT,CASSLGASGSTDTQYF
.,TRBV2,TRBJ2-2,.,TGTGCCAGCAGTCCCGACAGGAACACCGGGGAGCTGTTTTTT,CASSPDRNTGELFF
.,TRBV7-8,TRBJ1-1,TRBD1,TGTGCCAGCAGCTTAGCGTACAGGGGGCGGAGCACTGAAGCTTTCTTT,CASSLAYRGRSTEAFF
.,TRBV6-4,TRBJ1-1,.,TGTGCCAGCAGTGAAGGCCCGGCGGGGTACACTGAAGCTTTCTTT,CASSEGPAGYTEAFF
.,TRBV11-3,TRBJ2-1,TRBD2,TGTGCCAGCAGCCCTGGACTAGAAGGCAATGAGCAGTTCTTC,CASSPGLEGNEQFF
.,TRBV5-6,TRBJ1-5,.,TGTGCCAGCAGCTTGGTGAGCAGGGCAGGCGGCAATCAGCCCCAGCATTTT,CASSLVSRAGGNQPQHF
.,TRBV2,TRBJ2-1,.,TGTGCCAGCAGTGAACTTACCCACCCGGGGGATGAGCAGTTCTTC,CASSELTHPGDEQFF
.,TRBV6-5,TRBJ1-1,.,TGTGCCAGCAGTTACTTTCCTCGGGGAGACACTGAAGCTTTCTTT,CASSYFPRGDTEAFF
.,TRBV18,TRBJ1-2,.,TGTGCCAGCTCACCATCGGGGGAGGGAGCAACCTTC,CASSPSGEGATF
.,TRBV18,TRBJ1-1,.,TGTGCCAGCTCACCACCGGGCGTTAACAGGCAAGCTTTCTTT,CASSPPGVNRQAFF
.,TRBV7-2,TRBJ2-7,TRBD2,TGTGCCAGCAGCGGGACTAGCCGAAGATACGAGCAGTACTTC,CASSGTSRRYEQYF
.,TRBV6-5,TRBJ1-6,TRBD1,TGTGCCAGCAGTCCCCAGGGACAGCCGAATTCACCCCTCCACTTT,CASSPQGQPNSPLHF
.,TRBV4-3,TRBJ2-7,TRBD1,TGCGCCAGCAGCCCGGGACAGGGGGGGGTCTACGAGCAGTACTTC,CASSPGQGGVYEQYF
.,TRBV19,TRBJ2-1,TRBD2,TGTGCCAGTAGTATATCGCGCGGGAGTAATGAGCAGTTCTTC,CASSISRGSNEQFF
.,TRBV11-2,TRBJ1-2,TRBD1,TGTGCCAGCAGCTTAGAGAGGACAGGGATACGGGGCTACACCTTC,CASSLERTGIRGYTF
.,TRBV25-1,TRBJ1-1,TRBD1,TGTGCCAGCAGTGCCTACAGGGGCGTGAACACTGAAGCTTTCTTT,CASSAYRGVNTEAFF
.,TRBV2,TRBJ2-7,TRBD2,TGTGCCAGCAGTCCGCGGACTAGCGCCTACGAGCAGTACTTC,CASSPRTSAYEQYF
.,TRBV28,TRBJ2-1,.,TGTGCCAGCAGTTCCCGGGTGAATGAGCAGTTCTTC,CASSSRVNEQFF
.,TRBV7-3,TRBJ2-5,.,TGTGCCAGCAGCTTATATACCCAACGCGGCGAGACCCAGTACTTC,CASSLYTQRGETQYF
many,TRBV2,TRBJ1-5,.,TGTGCCAGCAGTGATTCTGGGGGCTACCAGCCCCAGCATTTT,CASSDSGGYQPQHF
.,TRBV3-1/TRBV3-2,TRBJ1-6,.,TGTGCCAGCAGCCAACCTGACGAGGGGGTACATAATTCACCCCTCCACTTT,CASSQPDEGVHNSPLHF
.,TRBV6-5,TRBJ2-7,.,TGTGCCAGCAGCCAAGGACAGACCTACGAGCAGTACTTC,CASSQGQTYEQYF
few,TRBV5-1,TRBJ2-1,.,TGCGCCAGCAGCTTGGCCCCAGGGAACAATGAGCAGTTCTTC,CASSLAPGNNEQFF
.,TRBV5-4,TRBJ2-3,.,TGTGCCAGCAGCTTGAAGGGAGTTGGGGTTGTAGATACGCAGTATTTT,CASSLKGVGVVDTQYF